The clone carrying this TCR beta chain was recorded many times. This sample stems from a study of neurological immune-mediated disorders. Time point denoted: longitudinal time-point 2. Trimming removed 6 bases from V and 0 bases from J, with 15 bases in between. The CDR3 spans 16 residues. TCRdb reanalysed the 5' RACE reads using MiXCR and keeps one entry per CDR3 protein. Here the sample spans about 90,000 distinct CDR3 sequences, 13% being singletons. The sequencing input was PBMCs. The V gene is TRBV12-3 or TRBV12-4, the J gene TRBJ2-1; D remains unclear. This TCR was recovered from a female donor with HTLV-1-associated myelopathy (HAM/TSP). The CDR3 sequence: CASSKNPGLSYNEQFF. The CDR3 coding sequence is TGTGCCAGCAGCAAAAACCCAGGTCTCTCCTACAATGAGCAGTTCTTC.